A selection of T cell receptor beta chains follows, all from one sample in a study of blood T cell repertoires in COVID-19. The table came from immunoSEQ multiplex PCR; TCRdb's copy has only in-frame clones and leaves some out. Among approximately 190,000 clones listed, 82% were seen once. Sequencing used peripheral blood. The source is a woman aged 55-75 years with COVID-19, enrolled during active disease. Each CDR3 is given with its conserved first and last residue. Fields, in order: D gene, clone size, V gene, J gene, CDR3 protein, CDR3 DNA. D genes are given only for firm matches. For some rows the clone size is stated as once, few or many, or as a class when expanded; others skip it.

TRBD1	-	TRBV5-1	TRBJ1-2	CASRYDRAPYYTF	TGCGCCAGCAGATACGACAGGGCTCCCTACTACACCTTC
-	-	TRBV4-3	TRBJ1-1	CASTGLGTEAFF	TGCGCCAGTACAGGTTTGGGCACTGAAGCTTTCTTT
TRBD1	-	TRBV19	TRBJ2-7	CASSIGTGYEQYF	TGTGCCAGTAGTATAGGGACAGGCTACGAGCAGTACTTC
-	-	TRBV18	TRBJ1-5	CASSMGEDSFLAQHF	TGTGCCAGCTCAATGGGAGAGGATTCGTTTTTGGCCCAGCATTTT
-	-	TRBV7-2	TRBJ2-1	CASSLGTSRGDNEQFF	TGTGCCAGCAGCTTAGGTACTAGCCGAGGGGACAATGAGCAGTTCTTC
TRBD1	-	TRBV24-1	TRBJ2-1	CATSDLRTGGENQFF	TGTGCCACCAGTGATTTGCGTACAGGGGGCGAGAATCAGTTCTTC
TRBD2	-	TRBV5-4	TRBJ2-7	CASSPDLAGEQYF	TGTGCCAGCAGCCCAGACCTAGCGGGGGAGCAGTACTTC
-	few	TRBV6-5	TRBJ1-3	CASTSGGGSGNTIYF	TGTGCCAGCACCTCGGGGGGGGGATCTGGAAACACCATATATTTT
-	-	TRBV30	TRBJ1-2	CASSGGYTF	TGTGCCTCCTCAGGCGGCTACACCTTC
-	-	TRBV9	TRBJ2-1	CASSAGMRLDEQFF	TGTGCCAGCAGCGCAGGGATGAGGCTGGATGAGCAGTTCTTC
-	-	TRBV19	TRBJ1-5	CASSRGALARNQPQHF	TGTGCCAGTAGTAGAGGGGCCCTAGCGAGAAATCAGCCCCAGCATTTT
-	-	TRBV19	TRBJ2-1	CASSPRAYNEQFF	TGTGCCAGTAGTCCGCGGGCCTACAATGAGCAGTTCTTC
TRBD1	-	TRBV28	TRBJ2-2	CAIPAQGSANTGELFF	TGTGCCATCCCCGCACAGGGGTCCGCGAACACCGGGGAGCTGTTTTTT
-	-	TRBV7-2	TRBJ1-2	CASSLSQGDVGYGYTF	TGTGCCAGCAGCCTGTCACAGGGTGATGTTGGGTATGGCTACACCTTC
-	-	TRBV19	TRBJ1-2	CASRDRQWGYGYTF	TGTGCCAGTAGAGACAGGCAATGGGGCTATGGCTACACCTTC
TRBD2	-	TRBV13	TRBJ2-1	CASSLRGLAGYNEQFF	TGTGCCAGCAGCTTACGGGGACTAGCGGGTTACAATGAGCAGTTCTTC
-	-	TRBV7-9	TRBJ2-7	CASSSSRGGLWEQYF	TGTGCCAGCAGCTCCTCTCGGGGAGGTTTGTGGGAGCAGTACTTC
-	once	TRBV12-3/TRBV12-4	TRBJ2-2	CASSGITGELFF	TGTGCCAGCAGCGGTATCACCGGGGAGCTGTTTTTT
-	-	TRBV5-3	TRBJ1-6	CARSLDRASPLHF	TGTGCCAGAAGCTTGGACAGGGCCTCACCCCTCCACTTT
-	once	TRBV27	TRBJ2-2	CASSSQGQLTGELFF	TGTGCCAGCAGTTCCCAGGGACAACTCACCGGGGAGCTGTTTTTT
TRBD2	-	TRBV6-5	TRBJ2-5	CASSFGLAGGAETQYF	TGTGCCAGCAGTTTCGGACTAGCGGGGGGGGCAGAGACCCAGTACTTC
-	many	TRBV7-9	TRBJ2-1	CASSSLRGRGSYNEQFF	TGTGCCAGCAGCTCCCTTCGGGGGAGGGGGAGCTACAATGAGCAGTTCTTC